A selection of T cell receptor beta chains follows, all from one sample in a study of blood T cell repertoires in COVID-19. TCRdb's table, derived via immunoSEQ multiplex PCR, lists solely in-frame clones and lacks some. The table has almost 400,000 clones, roughly 89% seen once. Sequencing used PBMCs or T cells enriched from blood (not recorded which). The receptor source for this set is a woman in her 30s who had recovered from COVID-19. CDR3s include the opening cysteine and the closing phenylalanine or tryptophan. The D gene is left open where the match is weak.

J: TRBJ1-3; D: -; V: TRBV5-1; length: 16; DNA: TGCGCCAGCAGCTTCGAACCGGGTTTCGGTCGAAACACCATATATTTT; CDR3: CASSFEPGFGRNTIYF
J: TRBJ1-5; D: -; V: TRBV4-1; length: 16; DNA: TGCGCCAGCAGCCAAGATCGTCAGAACAGAAATCAGCCCCAGCATTTT; CDR3: CASSQDRQNRNQPQHF
J: TRBJ1-5; D: TRBD1; V: TRBV7-3; length: 17; DNA: TGTGCCAGCAGCGCCCGACAGGGGGCGGACAAAAATCAGCCCCAGCATTTT; CDR3: CASSARQGADKNQPQHF
J: TRBJ2-7; D: -; V: TRBV5-1; length: 13; DNA: TGCGCCAGCAGCCCCGCTAGGGGATACGAGCAGTACTTC; CDR3: CASSPARGYEQYF
J: TRBJ1-6; D: -; V: TRBV5-1; length: 14; DNA: TGCGCCAGCAGCTTACGGGGAGAAGGATCACCCCTCCACTTT; CDR3: CASSLRGEGSPLHF
J: TRBJ1-2; D: TRBD1; V: TRBV6-5; length: 15; DNA: TGTGCCAGCAGTTATACCGGGACAGCTAACTATGGCTACACCTTC; CDR3: CASSYTGTANYGYTF
J: TRBJ1-2; D: TRBD1; V: TRBV7-9; length: 14; DNA: TGTGCCAGCAGCTCGGCAGGGGACAGCTATGGCTACACCTTC; CDR3: CASSSAGDSYGYTF
J: TRBJ2-7; D: -; V: TRBV5-3; length: 14; DNA: TGTGCCAGAAGCTTGCGGCGGAATACCTACGAGCAGTACTTC; CDR3: CARSLRRNTYEQYF
J: TRBJ1-2; D: -; V: TRBV13; length: 14; DNA: TGTGCCAGCAGCTTAGGCGTTAGAGACTATGGCTACACCTTC; CDR3: CASSLGVRDYGYTF
J: TRBJ2-7; D: -; V: TRBV7-2; length: 17; DNA: TGTGCCAGCAGCATCACAGAACTCATAGACAACGGCTACGAGCAGTACTTC; CDR3: CASSITELIDNGYEQYF
J: TRBJ1-1; D: TRBD1; V: TRBV7-3; length: 14; DNA: TGTGCCAGCAGCCGGGACAGAGTGAACACTGAAGCTTTCTTT; CDR3: CASSRDRVNTEAFF